The 29 T cell receptor beta chains below come from one sample, sequenced in a study of human T cells and chemical hapten exposure. Documented time point: patch test 2, 6 weeks after DPC sensitization. The treatment here: therapeutic diphenylcyclopropenone sensitization with weekly scalp DPC. TCRdb analysed the RACE reads with MiXCR anew, one entry per CDR3 protein. Of approximately 350,000 distinct CDR3 sequences in the sample, just under 6.5% are singletons; the top ten hold around 6%. The sample here was whole blood, taken in connection with sensitization to the hapten diphenylcyclopropenone (DPC). These receptors were obtained from a woman between 18 and 29 years old with alopecia areata. Some clones in this sample may be carry-over from other donors' samples.

This clonotype was seen more than once but under ten times. J is TRBJ2-6 and V is TRBV12-3 or TRBV12-4; D could derive from TRBD1 or TRBD2 (5 bases each). The CDR3 spans 15 residues. The V and J ends lost 7 bases and 2 bases respectively, with 12 bases between them. Here the CDR3 DNA reads TGTGCCAGCACCCCCTGGGGACCTGGGGCCAACGTCCTGACTTTC. As protein: CASTPWGPGANVLTF.

This clonotype appeared a few times. The chain combines TRBV7-9 with TRBJ1-1, with D tentatively TRBD1 (5 bases). From germline, CDR1 is SEHNR and CDR2 FQNEAQ (reference sequence). The CDR3 runs to 14 residues. V was trimmed by 1 base and J by 5 bases, leaving 11 bases between them. In nucleotides, the CDR3 is TGTGCCAGCAGCTTAGAGGGGCGCAGAACTGAAGCTTTCTTT. It is translated as CASSLEGRRTEAFF.

This clonotype was seen at least ten times. The V gene is TRBV27, the J gene TRBJ2-3; D is undetermined. CDR1 is MNHEY, CDR2 SMNVEV, per germline (reference sequence). CDR3 length: 15 residues. Trimming cost V 7 bases and J 5 bases, with 19 bases left between them. Here the CDR3 reads CASKRWGAGEDTQYF. CDR3 coding DNA: TGTGCCAGCAAACGGTGGGGTGCTGGGGAAGATACGCAGTATTTT.

This clonotype has ten or more counts. The chain employs TRBV21-1 and TRBJ1-6. TRBV21-1 is termed a pseudogene. This CDR3 has 12 amino acids. This chain's CDR3 is CASRRANSPLHF. The CDR3 coding sequence is TGTGCCAGCCGACGAGCCAATTCACCCCTCCACTTT.

Many counts were recorded for this clonotype. The rearrangement joins TRBV15 to TRBJ1-1, with a possible D match to TRBD1 (6 bases). The CDR3 is 12 amino acids. Trimming took off 5 bases at V and 7 bases at J, with 11 bases between the two ends. Germline V CDR1 and CDR2: LNHNV, YYDKDF (reference sequence). DNA of the CDR3: TGTGCCACCAGCCCCGGGACACTTGAAGCTTTCTTT. This sequence encodes CATSPGTLEAFF.

The rearrangement uses TRBV20-1 and TRBJ1-1; D is undetermined. Trimming stripped 5 bases from V and 11 bases from J, with 12 bases between. CDR1 and CDR2 (germline): DFQATT, SNEGSKA (reference sequence). The CDR3 contains 10 residues. CDR3 bases: TGCAGTGCTCTACGAAGAGCGGCTTTCTTT. This gives the protein CSALRRAAFF.

This clonotype was seen more than once but under ten times. The chain combines TRBV6-5 with TRBJ2-3, with 10 bases identical to TRBD1. The ends lost 4 bases at V and 13 bases at J; junction bases unmatched: 5. The CDR3 has 12 residues. Germline V CDR1 and CDR2: MNHEY, SVGAGI. CDR3 amino acids: CASSWTGGEEYF. CDR3 nucleotide sequence: TGTGCCAGCAGTTGGACAGGGGGTGAGGAGTATTTT.

The chain joins TRBV27 to TRBJ1-1, with D perhaps TRBD1 (5 bases). V shed 5 bases and J shed 5 bases, with 24 bases lying between them. The CDR3 runs 17 residues. The germline CDR1 and CDR2 sequences are MNHEY and SMNVEV (reference sequence). The CDR3 DNA sequence: TGTGCCAGCAGTCCGAATCTTCCGGGACCCCGGGATACTGAAGCTTTCTTT. It yields the protein CASSPNLPGPRDTEAFF.

In its sample, this clonotype was seen a few times. This chain joins TRBV7-8 and TRBJ1-5; the match to TRBD1 covers 8 bases. Germline CDR1 is SGHVS and CDR2 is FQNEAQ. J gave up 3 bases and V 5 bases, and 12 bases lay outside the gene matches. This CDR3 is 17 amino acids long. The CDR3 here is CASSPGGGQGYNQPQHF. DNA of the CDR3: TGTGCCAGCAGCCCAGGGGGTGGACAGGGATACAATCAGCCCCAGCATTTT.

The V call is TRBV14, the J call TRBJ2-3, with 7 positions matching TRBD2. The CDR3 length is 15 residues. The V segment lost 1 base and the J segment 2 bases; nucleotides outside the gene matches: 3. Germline assignment: CDR1 SGHDN and CDR2 FVKESK. The CDR3 spells CASSQGLAITDTQYF. The CDR3 DNA reads TGTGCCAGCAGCCAAGGACTAGCCATCACAGATACGCAGTATTTT. Full variable domain (remainder filled in from reference TRBV14 and TRBJ2-3): EAGVTQFPSHSVIEKGQTVTLRCDPISGHDNLYWYRRVMGKEIKFLLHFVKESKQDESGMPNNRFLAERTGGTYSTLKVQPAELEDSGVYFCASSQGLAITDTQYFGPGTRLTVL.

This clonotype was seen at least ten times. The chain combines TRBV7-2 with TRBJ1-1, with 8 bases fitting TRBD1. Germline loops: CDR1 SGHTA, CDR2 FQGNSA. With V trimmed by 4 bases and J by 6 bases, 7 bases remained unmatched. The CDR3 spans 14 residues. The CDR3 region is CASSSGTGDPEAFF. CDR3 coding DNA: TGTGCCAGCAGCTCAGGGACAGGAGACCCTGAAGCTTTCTTT.

This clonotype has just a few counts. The chain combines TRBV13 with TRBJ2-3, with 8 bases that match TRBD2. With 5 bases clipped from V and 1 base from J, the junction kept 14 bases outside the gene matches. CDR1 and CDR2 from the germline V gene are PRHDT and FYEKMQ (reference sequence). This CDR3 contains 18 residues. The CDR3 DNA sequence: TGTGCCAGCAGCCCTAGCGGGCGGGGGGCCCCCCGCACAGATACGCAGTATTTT. This codes for CASSPSGRGAPRTDTQYF.

In this sample, this clonotype turned up a few times. At one end, the junction sequence differs from germline, possibly due to a read error. The chain is built from TRBV2 and TRBJ1-4, with 8 bases aligning to TRBD1. The V gene's germline CDR1 is SNHLY and CDR2 FYNNEI. The CDR3 contains 10 residues. The CDR3 region is CASSLTGVIF. CDR3 DNA: TGTGCCAGTTCCTTGACAGGGGTGATTTTT.

This clonotype was detected ten times or more. V usage is TRBV7-9 and J usage is TRBJ2-1; D is perhaps TRBD2 (6 bases). Germline CDR1 is SEHNR and CDR2 is FQNEAQ (reference sequence). This CDR3 region has 13 residues. V was trimmed by 1 base and J by 7 bases, leaving 8 bases between them. The CDR3 nucleotides are TGTGCCAGCAGCTTAGGGCTAGCGAATGAGCAGTTCTTC. It encodes CASSLGLANEQFF.

This clonotype has at least ten counts. V is TRBV6-6 and J is TRBJ1-5, with D possibly TRBD1 on 5 matching bases. Trimming pared 0 bases from V and 7 bases from J, leaving 16 bases between. Germline lookup yields CDR1 MNHNY and CDR2 SVGAGI (reference sequence). This CDR3 has 16 amino acids. The CDR3 coding sequence is TGTGCCAGCAGTTACTCGAGGGAGGTAGGGGACCAGCCCCAGCATTTT. Its protein product is CASSYSREVGDQPQHF.

This chain connects TRBV6-1 to TRBJ1-1; D uncertain. CDR1 and CDR2 (germline): MNHNS, SASEGT. V dropped 4 bases and J dropped 1 base, with 10 bases sitting between them. The CDR3 runs to 14 residues. The CDR3 DNA sequence: TGTGCCAGCAGTGCAAAAACAGAGAACACTGAAGCTTTCTTT. Its protein is CASSAKTENTEAFF.

V is TRBV4-3 and J is TRBJ2-2; 10 bases agree with TRBD2. The CDR3 is 15 residues long. Unmatched junction bases numbered 2, after V lost 1 base and J lost 6 bases. Germline lookup yields CDR1 LGHNA and CDR2 YSLEER. CDR3 in DNA: TGCGCCAGCAGCCAAGCAGGACTAGCGGCCGGGGAGCTGTTTTTT. The encoded protein is CASSQAGLAAGELFF.

In this sample, this clonotype turned up a few times. The V and J genes are TRBV28 and TRBJ2-7; either TRBD1 or TRBD2 may supply D (5 bases each). Germline values: CDR1 MDHEN, CDR2 SYDVKM. The ends were cut back, 7 bases at V and 12 bases at J, with 25 bases in the middle. This CDR3 is 14 amino acids long. In nucleotides, the CDR3 is TGTGCCAGCACCACTGTGCGCCGGGACCCTGAGGGGTACTTC. It translates to CASTTVRRDPEGYF.

The V call is TRBV25-1, the J call TRBJ2-7; D is undetermined. The germline V gene has CDR1 MGHDK and CDR2 SYGVNS. This CDR3 contains 20 residues. V was trimmed by 6 bases and J by 1 base, leaving 31 bases between them. The DNA for the CDR3 is TGTGCCAGCAGCTTCTGGATGGTCGGCCCATACAGTGCAGAATCCTACGAGCAGTACTTC. As protein: CASSFWMVGPYSAESYEQYF.

This chain joins TRBV3-1 and TRBJ2-2; D gene ambiguous. The germline CDR1 and CDR2 sequences are LGHDT and YNNKEL (reference sequence). CDR3 size: 15 residues. Between the trimmed V and J ends, which lost 0 bases and 4 bases, there was a span of 9 bases. The CDR3 DNA sequence: TGTGCCAGCAGCCAAGATAGAGCAGCCACCGGGGAGCTGTTTTTT. It encodes CASSQDRAATGELFF.

This clonotype was seen only a few times. The rearrangement uses TRBV20-1 and TRBJ1-5; a weak D match, TRBD1 (6 bases). This CDR3 has 14 amino acids. Trimming stripped 4 bases from V and 2 bases from J, with 12 bases between. Germline V lookup: CDR1 DFQATT, CDR2 SNEGSKA (reference sequence). CDR3 region: CSAIREGGNQPQHF. In nucleotides, the CDR3 is TGCAGTGCTATTCGTGAGGGGGGCAATCAGCCCCAGCATTTT.

This clonotype was observed many times. V gene TRBV11-3 combines with J gene TRBJ2-1, with D tentatively TRBD1 (7 bases). The CDR3 is made up of 18 amino acids. V was pared by 0 bases and J by 7 bases, with 22 bases between. The germline CDR1 and CDR2 sequences are SGHNT and YENEEA. The CDR3 is CASSLDQGGSGNTNEQFF. The DNA for the CDR3 is TGTGCCAGCAGCTTAGATCAGGGGGGCAGTGGCAATACAAATGAGCAGTTCTTC.

This clonotype was detected many times. The rearrangement links TRBV10-3 to TRBJ1-5; 8 bases are shared with TRBD1. The junction had 3 bases not matched to a gene; V was cut back by 8 bases and J by 3 bases. Germline V gene sequence: CDR1 ENHRY, CDR2 SYGVKD. The CDR3 is 13 amino acids. This CDR3 reads CAIGTGLNQPQHF. CDR3 sequence (DNA): TGTGCCATCGGGACAGGTCTCAATCAGCCCCAGCATTTT.

The chain is built from TRBV10-3 and TRBJ2-3; D could derive from TRBD1 or TRBD2 (5 bases each). Germline V CDR1 and CDR2: ENHRY, SYGVKD. This CDR3 has 16 amino acids. V lost 3 bases and J lost 3, with 16 bases in between. CDR3 sequence reads: CAISERSGSGTDTQYF. The CDR3 DNA follows: TGTGCCATCAGTGAAAGGTCAGGGAGTGGTACAGATACGCAGTATTTT.

The table lists this clonotype with many counts. The chain employs TRBV12-3 or TRBV12-4 and TRBJ1-1; 7 positions match TRBD1. This CDR3 has 15 amino acids. J was trimmed by 8 bases and V by 2 bases; bases with no gene match: 11. CDR3 protein: CASSLRGQPGTEAFF. The CDR3 nucleotides are TGTGCCAGCAGTTTAAGGGGACAGCCGGGAACCGAAGCTTTCTTT.

Ten or more counts support this clonotype. The V and J genes are TRBV6-5 and TRBJ1-1; TRBD1 agrees at 10 bases. Trimming took 1 base from V and 7 from J; bases not matched to a gene: 3. Germline lookup yields CDR1 MNHEY and CDR2 SVGAGI. The CDR3 runs to 14 residues. The CDR3 is CASSYLTGGNEAFF. The CDR3 nucleotides are TGTGCCAGCAGTTACTTGACAGGGGGCAATGAAGCTTTCTTT.

This clonotype was found a few times. CDR3 in amino acids: CAGEAREADTQYF. Written as DNA, the CDR3 is TGTGCCGGTGAAGCCAGGGAAGCAGATACGCAGTATTTT. This chain links TRBV7-9 with TRBJ2-3; tentative D call: TRBD1 (5 bases). Germline values: CDR1 SEHNR, CDR2 FQNEAQ (reference sequence). V dropped 11 bases and J dropped 4 bases, with 16 bases sitting between them. The CDR3 consists of 13 residues.

This clonotype was counted ten times or more. This sequence joins TRBV11-1 and TRBJ1-1, with no clear D. CDR1 and CDR2 (germline): SGHAT, FQDESV (reference sequence). The V gene lost 2 bases and the J gene lost 1 base, with 20 bases spanning the gap. CDR3 length equals 18 residues. The CDR3 nucleotides read TGTGCCAGCAGCTTATACTCTCGAGGCATCTACGCGAACACTGAAGCTTTCTTT. Its protein is CASSLYSRGIYANTEAFF.

A remark on this clonotype: A much larger clone lies a single base off, so this may be a read error. This chain connects TRBV11-3 to TRBJ2-1; no clear D gene. The CDR3 spans 16 residues. Germline V gene data show CDR1 as SGHNT and CDR2 as YENEEA. With 3 bases removed from V and 4 bases from J, the gap between germline ends came to 16 bases. The CDR3 nucleotides are TGTGCCAGCAGCTTTCAGGCTACTTCAAGGTACAATGAGCAGTTCTTC. Protein sequence: CASSFQATSRYNEQFF.